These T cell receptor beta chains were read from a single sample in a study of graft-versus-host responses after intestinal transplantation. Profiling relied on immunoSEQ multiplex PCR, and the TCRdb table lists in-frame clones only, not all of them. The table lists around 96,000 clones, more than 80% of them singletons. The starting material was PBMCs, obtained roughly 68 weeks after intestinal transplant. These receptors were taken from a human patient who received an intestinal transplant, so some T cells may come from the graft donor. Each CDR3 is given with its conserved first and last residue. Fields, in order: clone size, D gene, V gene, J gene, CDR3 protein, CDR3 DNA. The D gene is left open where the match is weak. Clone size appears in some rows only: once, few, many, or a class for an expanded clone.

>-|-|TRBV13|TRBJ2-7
CASSLNGDGSYEQYF
TGTGCCAGCAGCTTAAACGGGGACGGGTCCTACGAGCAGTACTTC
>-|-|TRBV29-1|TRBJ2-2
CSVIAPGSNTGELFF
TGCAGCGTTATAGCCCCGGGGTCGAACACCGGGGAGCTGTTTTTT
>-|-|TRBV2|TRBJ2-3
CASERDGSSTDTQYF
TGTGCCAGCGAACGGGACGGATCTAGCACAGATACGCAGTATTTT
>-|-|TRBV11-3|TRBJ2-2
CASAGRNTGELFF
TGTGCCAGCGCCGGACGTAACACCGGGGAGCTGTTTTTT
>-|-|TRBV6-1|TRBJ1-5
CASSEARKQPQHF
TGTGCCAGCAGTGAAGCGCGAAAGCAGCCCCAGCATTTT
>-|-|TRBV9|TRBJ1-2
CASSVAPVVGQAANYGYTF
TGTGCCAGCAGCGTAGCTCCAGTGGTCGGTCAGGCGGCTAACTATGGCTACACCTTC
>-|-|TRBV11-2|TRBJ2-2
CASVTGGELFF
TGTGCCAGCGTTACGGGCGGGGAGCTGTTTTTT
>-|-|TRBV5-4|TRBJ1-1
CASSLGGVLNTEAFF
TGTGCCAGCAGCTTGGGGGGGGTTCTGAACACTGAAGCTTTCTTT
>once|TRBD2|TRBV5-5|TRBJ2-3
CASSLGSGGDNTQYF
TGTGCCAGCAGCTTGGGTAGCGGGGGGGACAATACGCAGTATTTT
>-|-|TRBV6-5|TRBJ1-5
CASNKGPNQPQHF
TGTGCCAGCAATAAGGGGCCCAATCAGCCCCAGCATTTT
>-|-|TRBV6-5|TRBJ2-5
CASRGETQYF
TGTGCCAGCAGGGGGGAGACCCAGTACTTC
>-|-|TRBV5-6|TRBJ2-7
CASSSGASSYEQYF
TGTGCCAGCAGCTCGGGGGCCAGCTCCTACGAGCAGTACTTC
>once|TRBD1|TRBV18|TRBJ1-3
CASSPGTGVTGNTIYF
TGTGCCAGCTCACCCGGGACAGGGGTTACTGGAAACACCATATATTTT
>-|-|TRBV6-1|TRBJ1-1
CASSAGHRGYTEAFF
TGTGCCAGCAGTGCGGGACACCGGGGGTACACTGAAGCTTTCTTT
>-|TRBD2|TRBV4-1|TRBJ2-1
CASSQRGGYNEQFF
TGCGCCAGCAGCCAGCGGGGGGGCTACAATGAGCAGTTCTTC
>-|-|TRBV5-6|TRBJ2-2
CASSPLRQGVSGELFF
TGTGCCAGCAGCCCCTTGAGGCAGGGTGTCTCCGGGGAGCTGTTTTTT
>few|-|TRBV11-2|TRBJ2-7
CASSLEGRGGYEQYF
TGTGCCAGCAGCTTAGAAGGCAGGGGAGGCTACGAGCAGTACTTC
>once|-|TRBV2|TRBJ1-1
CASTSTGRGTEAFF
TGTGCCAGCACTTCTACGGGTCGCGGCACTGAAGCTTTCTTT
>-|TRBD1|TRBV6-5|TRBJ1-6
CASTPGGQGTSPLHF
TGTGCCAGCACCCCCGGCGGACAGGGGACTTCACCCCTCCACTTT
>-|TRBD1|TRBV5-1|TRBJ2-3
CASSSRQGAGDTQYF
TGCGCCAGCAGCTCACGACAGGGGGCTGGAGATACGCAGTATTTT
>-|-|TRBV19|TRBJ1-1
CASSISGGMNTEAFF
TGTGCCAGTAGTATCTCTGGGGGAATGAACACTGAAGCTTTCTTT
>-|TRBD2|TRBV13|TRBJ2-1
CASSLTGSAGDEQFF
TGTGCCAGCAGCTTGACCGGGTCGGCGGGGGATGAGCAGTTCTTC
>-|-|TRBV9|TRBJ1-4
CASSEATGTPYNEKLFF
TGTGCCAGCAGCGAAGCGACCGGGACACCGTATAATGAAAAACTGTTTTTT
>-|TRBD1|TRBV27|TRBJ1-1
CASSFRIRDSWNTEAFF
TGTGCCAGCAGTTTCAGAATCCGGGACAGCTGGAACACTGAAGCTTTCTTT
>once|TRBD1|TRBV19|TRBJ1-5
CASHFGGQGASLRNSNQPQHF
TGTGCCAGCCACTTCGGGGGACAGGGGGCTTCGTTACGGAATAGCAATCAGCCCCAGCATTTT
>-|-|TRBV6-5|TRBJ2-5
CASRVGGLQETQYF
TGTGCCAGCCGGGTTGGGGGCCTTCAAGAGACCCAGTACTTC
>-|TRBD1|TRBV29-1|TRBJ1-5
CSVRQGSGQPQHF
TGCAGCGTGAGACAGGGTTCGGGGCAGCCCCAGCATTTT
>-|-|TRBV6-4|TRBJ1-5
CASSPNMGEPQHF
TGTGCCAGCAGTCCAAACATGGGGGAGCCCCAGCATTTT
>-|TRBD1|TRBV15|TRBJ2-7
CATSRERTGVSGEQYF
TGTGCCACCAGCAGAGAGAGGACAGGGGTCAGTGGGGAGCAGTACTTC
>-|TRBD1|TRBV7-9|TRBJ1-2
CASSSGQLNGYTF
TGTGCCAGCAGCTCGGGACAGTTAAATGGCTACACCTTC
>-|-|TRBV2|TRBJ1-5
CASSPWGSTESQHF
TGTGCCAGCAGTCCTTGGGGTAGCACGGAGTCCCAGCATTTT
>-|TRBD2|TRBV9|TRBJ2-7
CASSPRAGGAYEQYF
TGTGCCAGCAGCCCCCGTGCGGGGGGCGCCTACGAGCAGTACTTC
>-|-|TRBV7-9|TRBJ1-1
CASSLAGGGTEAFF
TGTGCCAGCAGCTTAGCTGGGGGAGGCACTGAAGCTTTCTTT
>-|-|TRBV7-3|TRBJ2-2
CASTPGTYTGELFF
TGTGCCAGCACCCCCGGGACTTACACCGGGGAGCTGTTTTTT
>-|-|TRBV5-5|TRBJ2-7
CASSFFPQGSYEQYF
TGTGCCAGCAGCTTCTTTCCCCAGGGTTCCTACGAGCAGTACTTC
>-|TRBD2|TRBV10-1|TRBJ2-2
CASSGQDQRGGSGELFF
TGCGCCAGCAGTGGACAAGATCAGCGGGGGGGCTCCGGGGAGCTGTTTTTT
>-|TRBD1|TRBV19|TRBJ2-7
CATGTGVGEQYF
TGTGCCACCGGGACAGGGGTTGGCGAGCAGTACTTC
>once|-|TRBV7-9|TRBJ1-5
CASSFGDQPQHF
TGTGCCAGCAGCTTTGGGGATCAGCCCCAGCATTTT
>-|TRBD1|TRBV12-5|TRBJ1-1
CASGIGQGNTEAFF
TGTGCTAGTGGTATAGGACAGGGGAACACTGAAGCTTTCTTT
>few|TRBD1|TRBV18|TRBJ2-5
CASSRGQGEEQYF
TGTGCCAGCTCACGGGGACAGGGGGAGGAGCAGTACTTC
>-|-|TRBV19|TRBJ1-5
CASSAAQGISNQPQHF
TGTGCCAGTAGTGCCGCCCAGGGGATTAGCAATCAGCCCCAGCATTTT
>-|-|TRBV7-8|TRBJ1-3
CASSIRAAGNTIYF
TGTGCCAGCAGCATCAGGGCAGCTGGAAACACCATATATTTT
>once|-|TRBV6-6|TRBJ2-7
CASSSAGEYSYEQYF
TGTGCCAGCAGTTCGGCCGGCGAGTATTCCTACGAGCAGTACTTC
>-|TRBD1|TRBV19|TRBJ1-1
CASTPTGGDFANTEAFF
TGTGCCAGTACCCCGACAGGGGGCGATTTTGCGAACACTGAAGCTTTCTTT
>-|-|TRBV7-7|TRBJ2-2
CASADRWGAGELFF
TGTGCTAGCGCCGACCGGTGGGGGGCCGGGGAGCTGTTTTTT
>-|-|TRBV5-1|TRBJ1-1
CASSLRTENTEAFF
TGCGCCAGCAGCCTCAGGACCGAGAACACTGAAGCTTTCTTT
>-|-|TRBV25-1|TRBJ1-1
CASSRLAEAFF
TGTGCCAGCAGTAGGCTGGCTGAAGCTTTCTTT
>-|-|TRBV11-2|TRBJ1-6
CASSLGRREAYNSPLHF
TGTGCCAGCAGCTTAGGTCGGAGGGAAGCCTATAATTCACCCCTCCACTTT
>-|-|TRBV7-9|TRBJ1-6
CASSPPRGGNSPLHF
TGTGCCAGCAGCCCACCAAGGGGAGGTAATTCACCCCTCCACTTT